The 9 T cell receptor beta chains below come from one sample, sequenced in a study of blood T cells in healthy people across ages. A second PCR, run for roughly 7 to 11 cycles, used a sample-barcoded 5' primer plus a J-beta primer mix. Using its own MiXCR run on the 5' RACE reads, TCRdb lists one record per CDR3 protein. The table has about 970,000 distinct CDR3 sequences, just over 50% seen once; the top ten hold 20% to 25%. Material: blood. These receptors came from an older woman in good health.

The rearrangement joins TRBV6-2 or TRBV6-3 to TRBJ2-1; 8 nucleotides align to TRBD1. The CDR3 spans 14 residues. Germline V CDR1 and CDR2: MNHEY, SVGEGT. The junction had 6 bases not matched to a gene; V was cut back by 4 bases and J by 7 bases. The CDR3 region is CASSSWRQGNEQFF. The CDR3 DNA reads as TGTGCCAGCAGTTCCTGGCGACAGGGGAATGAGCAGTTCTTC.

Worth noting for this clonotype: Germline and junction disagree at one end, which may indicate a read error. V gene TRBV3-1 combines with J gene TRBJ1-2; D is uncertain. Germline V gene data show CDR1 as LGHDT and CDR2 as YNNKEL (reference sequence). This CDR3 contains 13 residues. CDR3 sequence reads: CASSQRQANGHTF. DNA for the CDR3: TGTGCCAGCAGCCAAAGGCAGGCTAATGGCCACACCTTC.

The genes are TRBV4-1 and TRBJ2-3; D gene unclear. Germline V gene sequence: CDR1 MGHRA, CDR2 YSYEKL. Trimming pared 0 bases from V and 2 bases from J, leaving 12 bases between. This CDR3 has 16 residues. The CDR3, as DNA: TGCGCCAGCAGCCAAGATGGTAGTATCTACACAGATACGCAGTATTTT. Amino acid sequence: CASSQDGSIYTDTQYF.

The rearrangement uses TRBV15 and TRBJ2-5; tentatively, D is TRBD1 (5 bases). V was shortened by 1 base and J by 1 base, with 7 bases between the two germline ends. Germline CDR1 and CDR2: LNHNV and YYDKDF (reference sequence). The CDR3 covers 14 residues. CDR3 sequence (DNA): TGTGCCACCAGCAGAGGACAGATCCAAGAGACCCAGTACTTC. Protein product: CATSRGQIQETQYF.

V usage is TRBV20-1 and J usage is TRBJ1-1; TRBD1 is a possible D gene (5 bases). This CDR3 contains 11 residues. Trimming took off 6 bases at V and 5 bases at J, with 10 bases between the two ends. Germline V gene sequence: CDR1 DFQATT, CDR2 SNEGSKA (reference sequence). The CDR3 coding sequence is TGCAGTGCCACAGGAGATACTGAAGCTTTCTTT. It codes for CSATGDTEAFF.

The rearrangement joins TRBV18 to TRBJ2-6; D gene ambiguous. Looked up from germline, CDR1 is KGHSH and CDR2 is LQKENI. The CDR3 totals 17 residues. Trimming took 3 bases from V and 0 from J, leaving 12 bases between them. CDR3 loop: CASSPEFGASGANVLTF. The CDR3 DNA sequence: TGTGCCAGCTCACCGGAGTTTGGTGCCTCTGGGGCCAACGTCCTGACTTTC.

V usage is TRBV5-1 and J usage is TRBJ2-3; 11 bases agree with TRBD2. The CDR3 contains 18 residues. Trimming took 3 bases from V and 4 from J; bases not matched to a gene: 13. Germline V lookup: CDR1 SGHRS, CDR2 YFSETQ. CDR3 sequence: CASSSLITSGSGADTQYF. CDR3 bases: TGCGCCAGCAGCTCACTAATAACTAGCGGGAGCGGCGCAGATACGCAGTATTTT.

The V gene is TRBV6-2 or TRBV6-3, the J gene TRBJ2-7, with D perhaps matching TRBD1 (6 bases). The V end was cut by 5 bases, the J end by 5 bases, with 22 bases between. The length of the CDR3 is 16 residues. Germline V gene data show CDR1 as MNHEY and CDR2 as SVGEGT. CDR3 coding DNA: TGTGCCAGCAGTCCGGGCCTCTACAGGGTCGGGGACGAGCAGTACTTC. Translated: CASSPGLYRVGDEQYF.

Turning to this clonotype: Germline is not matched at one junction end, which may reflect a read error. The chain links TRBV2 to TRBJ2-5; D assignment may be TRBD1 or TRBD2 (6 bases each). The J call is uncertain, as TRBJ2-7 better fits the DNA end. Germline V lookup: CDR1 SNHLY, CDR2 FYNNEI. The CDR3 sequence is 13 residues long. Here the CDR3 reads CACSDRGLNEQYF. DNA of the CDR3: TGTGCCTGCAGTGACCGGGGGCTTAACGAGCAGTACTTC.